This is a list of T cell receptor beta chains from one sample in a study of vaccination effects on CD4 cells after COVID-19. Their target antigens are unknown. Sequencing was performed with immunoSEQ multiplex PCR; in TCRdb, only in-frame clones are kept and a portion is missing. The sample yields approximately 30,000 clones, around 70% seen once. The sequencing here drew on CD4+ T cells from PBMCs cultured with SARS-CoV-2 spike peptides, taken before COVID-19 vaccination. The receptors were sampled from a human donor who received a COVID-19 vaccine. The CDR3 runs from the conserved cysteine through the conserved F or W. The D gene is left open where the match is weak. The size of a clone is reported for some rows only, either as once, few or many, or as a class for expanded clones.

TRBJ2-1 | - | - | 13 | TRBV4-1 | TGCGCCAGCAGCCAAGCGTCTAGTATTGAGCAGTTCTTC | CASSQASSIEQFF
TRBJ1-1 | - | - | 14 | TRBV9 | TGTGCCAGCAGCGCCCCGACCCCCGGAACTGAAGCTTTCTTT | CASSAPTPGTEAFF
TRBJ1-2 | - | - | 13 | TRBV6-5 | TGTGCCAGCACCCCGGGGGGGGTTAAGGGCTACACCTTC | CASTPGGVKGYTF
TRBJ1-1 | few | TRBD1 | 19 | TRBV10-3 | TGTGCCATCAGTGAAAAGGAACCGGGGGACAGCTGGGTCAACACTGAAGCTTTCTTT | CAISEKEPGDSWVNTEAFF
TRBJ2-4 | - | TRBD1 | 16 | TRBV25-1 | TGTGCCAGCAGTGAGACAGGGAATTTAGCCAAAAACATTCAGTACTTC | CASSETGNLAKNIQYF
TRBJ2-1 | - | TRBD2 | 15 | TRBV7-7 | TGTGCCAGCAGCAGCGGGAGGGCCGCTAACAATGAGCAGTTCTTC | CASSSGRAANNEQFF
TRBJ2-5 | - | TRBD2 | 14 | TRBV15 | TGTGCCACCAGCAATCGCGGGGGAGGGGAAACCCAGTACTTC | CATSNRGGGETQYF
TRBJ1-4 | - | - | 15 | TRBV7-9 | TGTGCCAGCAGCCCCTACCAGGGGCTCGATGAAAAACTGTTTTTT | CASSPYQGLDEKLFF
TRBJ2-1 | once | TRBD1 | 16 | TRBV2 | TGTGCCAGCAGTGGTGGACAGGGCACCTTCTACAATGAGCAGTTCTTC | CASSGGQGTFYNEQFF
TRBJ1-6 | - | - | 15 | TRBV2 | TGTGCCAGCAGAGGGAGAACAGGGACCGATTCACCCCTCCACTTT | CASRGRTGTDSPLHF
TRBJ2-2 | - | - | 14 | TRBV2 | TGTGCCAGCACCGGGACTGCGAACACCGGGGAGCTGTTTTTT | CASTGTANTGELFF
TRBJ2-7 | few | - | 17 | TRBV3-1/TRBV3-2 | TGTGCCAGCAGCCAAGATTTGAGCAACACGGATCCCTACGAGCAGTACTTC | CASSQDLSNTDPYEQYF
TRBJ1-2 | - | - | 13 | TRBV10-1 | TGCGCCAGCAGTGAGATGAGGAACTATGGCTACACCTTC | CASSEMRNYGYTF
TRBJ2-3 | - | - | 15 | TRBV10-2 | TGCGCCAGCAGGGAGTATAAGGAAAGCACAGATACGCAGTATTTT | CASREYKESTDTQYF
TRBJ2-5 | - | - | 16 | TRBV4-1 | TGCGCCAGCAGCCAAGATTTGCGGGGAACCGAAGAGACCCAGTACTTC | CASSQDLRGTEETQYF
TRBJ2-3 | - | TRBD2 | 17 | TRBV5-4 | TGTGCCAGCAGCAAGACCGGGGGGTCCGGAGGCACAGATACGCAGTATTTT | CASSKTGGSGGTDTQYF
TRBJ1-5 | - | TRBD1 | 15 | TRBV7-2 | TGTGCCAGCAGCTTAGCGGTGACAGGGAAGCAGCCCCAGCATTTT | CASSLAVTGKQPQHF
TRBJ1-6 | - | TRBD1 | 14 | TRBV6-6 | TGTGCCAGCAGGCACAGGGGTGCCAATTCACCCCTCCACTTT | CASRHRGANSPLHF
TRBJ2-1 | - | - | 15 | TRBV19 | TGTGCCAGTAGTATGGGCGGCAGTCCCTACAATGAGCAGTTCTTC | CASSMGGSPYNEQFF
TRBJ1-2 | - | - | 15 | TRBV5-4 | TGTGCCAGCAGCCAAACCGGGCCGCCAGCCTATGGCTACACCTTC | CASSQTGPPAYGYTF
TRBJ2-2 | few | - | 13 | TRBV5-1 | TGCGCCAGCAGCGGTGGACAGTCCGGGGAGCTGTTTTTT | CASSGGQSGELFF
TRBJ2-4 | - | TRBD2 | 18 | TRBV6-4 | TGTGCCAGCAGTGATTACCGGGACTATCCGCTAGCCAAAAACATTCAGTACTTC | CASSDYRDYPLAKNIQYF
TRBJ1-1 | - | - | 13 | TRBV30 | TGTGCCTGGAGTACGCAGGGCGGCCTTGAAGCTTTCTTT | CAWSTQGGLEAFF
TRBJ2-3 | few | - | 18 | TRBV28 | TGTGCCAGCAAACCGGGGATCGGAGATTATCGGGACACAGATACGCAGTATTTT | CASKPGIGDYRDTDTQYF
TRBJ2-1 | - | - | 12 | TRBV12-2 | TGTGCAAGTCGCTTAGCGAGGAGGCTTCGGTTCTTC | CASRLARRLRFF
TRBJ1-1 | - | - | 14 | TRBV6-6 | TGTGCCAGCAGTTACCCTCGGGGGAGTACTGAAGCTTTCTTT | CASSYPRGSTEAFF
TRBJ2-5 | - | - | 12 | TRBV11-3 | TGTGCCAGCAGCTTAAAAGAAGAGACCCAGTACTTC | CASSLKEETQYF
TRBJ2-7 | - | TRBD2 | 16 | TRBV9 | TGTGCCAGCAGCGTAGACAGCGGGAGGGCGTCCTACGAGCAGTACTTC | CASSVDSGRASYEQYF
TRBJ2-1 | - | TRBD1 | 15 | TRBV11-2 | TGTGCCAGCAGCGTACAGGGGGTACAGGGGGATGAGCAGTTCTTC | CASSVQGVQGDEQFF
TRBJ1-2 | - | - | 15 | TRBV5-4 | TGTGCCAGCAGCTACTCCCAGGGCCAAGAGCGCGGCTACACCTTC | CASSYSQGQERGYTF
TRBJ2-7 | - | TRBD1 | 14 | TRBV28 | TGTGCCAGCACTGAAGGGGGCCAAGCCTACGAGCAGTACTTC | CASTEGGQAYEQYF
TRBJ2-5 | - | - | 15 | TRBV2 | TGTGCCAGCAGTGTGAACCGGGGGAGCCAAGAGACCCAGTACTTC | CASSVNRGSQETQYF
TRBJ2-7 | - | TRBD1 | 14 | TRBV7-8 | TGTGCCAGCAGCAACAGGGGTACCGCCTACGAGCAGTACTTC | CASSNRGTAYEQYF
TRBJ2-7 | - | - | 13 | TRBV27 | TGTGCCAGCAGCGATGGGCGAACCTACGAGCAGTACTTC | CASSDGRTYEQYF
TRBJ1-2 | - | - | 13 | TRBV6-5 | TGTGCCAGCAGTCAGACATCGAACTATGGCTACACCTTC | CASSQTSNYGYTF
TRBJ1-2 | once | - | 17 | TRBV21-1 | TGTGCCAGCAGCAAAAAAGAATGTAAGGGACAGGGGTATGGCTACACCTTC | CASSKKECKGQGYGYTF
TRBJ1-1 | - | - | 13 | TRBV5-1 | TGCGCCAGCAGCTTGGGGAGGGACACTGAAGCTTTCTTT | CASSLGRDTEAFF
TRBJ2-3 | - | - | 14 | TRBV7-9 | TGTGCCAGCAGCTCCAGGGGGGTGGCAGATACGCAGTATTTT | CASSSRGVADTQYF
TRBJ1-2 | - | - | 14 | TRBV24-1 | TGTGCCACCAGTGGGTCGGGGTTTGACTATGGCTACACCTTC | CATSGSGFDYGYTF
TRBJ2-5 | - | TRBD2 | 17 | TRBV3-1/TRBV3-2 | TGTGCCAGCAGCCAAGAAAGACTAGCGGGACGTCAAGAGACCCAGTACTTC | CASSQERLAGRQETQYF